The present entry profiles one T cell receptor beta chain with its context. CDR1 is MNHNS and CDR2 is SASEGT in the germline V gene. The CDR3 has 16 residues. The V and J ends lost 2 bases and 6 bases, in that order; junction bases with no gene match: 10. These data are taken from a study of early T cells in non-severe SARS-CoV-2 infection. TCRdb reprocessed the 5' RACE reads with MiXCR, giving one entry per CDR3 protein. The sample consists of fewer than 80,000 distinct CDR3 sequences, about 10% of them appearing once. The chain uses TRBV6-1 and TRBJ2-3; the match to TRBD2 covers 8 bases. This TCR came from an adult who was a healthcare worker with PCR-confirmed SARS-CoV-2 infection or an uninfected control (not recorded which). Sequencing was performed on whole blood. The chain's CDR3 is CASSESLSGDWDTQYF. For the CDR3, the DNA is TGTGCCAGCAGTGAAAGCCTTAGCGGGGATTGGGATACGCAGTATTTT.